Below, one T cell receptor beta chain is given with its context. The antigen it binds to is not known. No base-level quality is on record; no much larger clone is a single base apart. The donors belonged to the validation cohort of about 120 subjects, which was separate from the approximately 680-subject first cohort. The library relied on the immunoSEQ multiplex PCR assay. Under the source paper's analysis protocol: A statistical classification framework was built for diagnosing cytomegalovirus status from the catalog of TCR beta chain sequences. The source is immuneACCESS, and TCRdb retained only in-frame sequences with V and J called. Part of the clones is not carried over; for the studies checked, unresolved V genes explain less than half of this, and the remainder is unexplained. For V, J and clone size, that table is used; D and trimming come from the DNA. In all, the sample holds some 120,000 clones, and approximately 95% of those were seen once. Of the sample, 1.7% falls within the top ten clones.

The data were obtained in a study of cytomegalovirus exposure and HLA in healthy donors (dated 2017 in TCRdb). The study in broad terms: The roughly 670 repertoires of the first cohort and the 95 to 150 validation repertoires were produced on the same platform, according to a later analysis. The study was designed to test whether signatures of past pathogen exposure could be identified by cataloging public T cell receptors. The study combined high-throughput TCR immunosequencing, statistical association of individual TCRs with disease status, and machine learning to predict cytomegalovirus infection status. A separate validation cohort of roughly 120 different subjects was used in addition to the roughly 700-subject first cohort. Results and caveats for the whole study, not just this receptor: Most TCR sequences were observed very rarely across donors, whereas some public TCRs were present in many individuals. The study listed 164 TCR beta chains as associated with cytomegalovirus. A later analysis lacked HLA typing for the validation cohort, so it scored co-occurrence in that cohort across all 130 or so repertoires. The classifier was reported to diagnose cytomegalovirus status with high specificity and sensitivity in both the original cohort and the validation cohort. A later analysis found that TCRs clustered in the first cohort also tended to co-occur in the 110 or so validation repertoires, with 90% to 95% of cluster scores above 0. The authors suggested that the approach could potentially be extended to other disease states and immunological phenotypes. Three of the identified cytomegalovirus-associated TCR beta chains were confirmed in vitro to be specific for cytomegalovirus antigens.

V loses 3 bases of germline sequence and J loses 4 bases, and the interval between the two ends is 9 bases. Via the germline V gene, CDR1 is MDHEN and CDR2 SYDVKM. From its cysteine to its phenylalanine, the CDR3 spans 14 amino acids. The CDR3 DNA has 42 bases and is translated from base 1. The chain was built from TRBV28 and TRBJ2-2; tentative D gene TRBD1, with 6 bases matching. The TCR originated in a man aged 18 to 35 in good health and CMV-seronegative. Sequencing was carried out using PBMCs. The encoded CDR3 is CASSLLQGTGELFF. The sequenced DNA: TGTGCCAGCAGTTTGCTACAGGGCACCGGGGAGCTGTTTTTT.